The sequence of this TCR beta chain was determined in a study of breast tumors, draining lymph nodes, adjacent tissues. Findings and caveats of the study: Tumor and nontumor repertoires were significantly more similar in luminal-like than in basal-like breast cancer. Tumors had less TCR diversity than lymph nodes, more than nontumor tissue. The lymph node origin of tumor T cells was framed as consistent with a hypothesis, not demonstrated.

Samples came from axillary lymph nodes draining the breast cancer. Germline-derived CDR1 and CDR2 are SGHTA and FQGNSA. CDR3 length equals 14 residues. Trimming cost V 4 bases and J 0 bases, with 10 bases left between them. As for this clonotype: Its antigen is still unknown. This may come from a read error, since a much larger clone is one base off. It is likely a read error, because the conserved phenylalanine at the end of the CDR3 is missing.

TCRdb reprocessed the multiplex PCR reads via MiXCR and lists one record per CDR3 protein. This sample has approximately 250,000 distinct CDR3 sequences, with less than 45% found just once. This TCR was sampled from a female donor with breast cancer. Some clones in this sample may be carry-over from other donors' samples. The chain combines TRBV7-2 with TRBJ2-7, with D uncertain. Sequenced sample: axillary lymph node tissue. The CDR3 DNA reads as TGTGCCAGCAGCTACAGATATAGCTCCTACGAGCAGTACCTC. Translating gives CASSYRYSSYEQYL.